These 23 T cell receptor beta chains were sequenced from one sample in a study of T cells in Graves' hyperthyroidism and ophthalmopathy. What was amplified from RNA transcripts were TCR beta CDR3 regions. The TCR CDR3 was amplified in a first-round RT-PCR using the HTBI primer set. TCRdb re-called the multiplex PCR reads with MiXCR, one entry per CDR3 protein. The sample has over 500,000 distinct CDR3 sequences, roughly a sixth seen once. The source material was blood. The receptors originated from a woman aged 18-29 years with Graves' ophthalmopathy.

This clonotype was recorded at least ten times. As DNA, the CDR3 is TGTGCCAGCAGTTTATTAGACAACATGAACACTGAAGCTTTCTTT. Its protein product is CASSLLDNMNTEAFF. This chain connects TRBV28 to TRBJ1-1, with D hard to call. This CDR3 region has 15 residues. Trimming shortened V by 1 base and J by 0 bases, and 9 bases separated the two germline ends. The germline CDR1 and CDR2 sequences are MDHEN and SYDVKM.

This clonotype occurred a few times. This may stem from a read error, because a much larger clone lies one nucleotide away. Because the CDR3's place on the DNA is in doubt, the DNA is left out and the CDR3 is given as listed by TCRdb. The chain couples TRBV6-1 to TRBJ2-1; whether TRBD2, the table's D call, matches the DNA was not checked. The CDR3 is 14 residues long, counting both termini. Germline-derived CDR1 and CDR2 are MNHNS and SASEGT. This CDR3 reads CASSEVAGGNEQLF.

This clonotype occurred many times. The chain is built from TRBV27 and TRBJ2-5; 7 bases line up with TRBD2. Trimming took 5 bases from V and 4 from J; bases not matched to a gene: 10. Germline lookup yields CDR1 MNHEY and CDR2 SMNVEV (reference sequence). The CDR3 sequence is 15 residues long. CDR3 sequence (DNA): TGTGCCAGCAGTATCTCCTACGAGCGGGGAGAGACCCAGTACTTC. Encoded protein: CASSISYERGETQYF.

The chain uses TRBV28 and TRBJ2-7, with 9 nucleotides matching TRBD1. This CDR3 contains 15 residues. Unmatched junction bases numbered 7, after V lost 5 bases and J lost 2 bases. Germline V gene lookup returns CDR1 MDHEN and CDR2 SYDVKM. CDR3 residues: CASSQPGQGTYEQYF. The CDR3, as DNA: TGTGCCAGCAGTCAACCGGGACAGGGAACCTACGAGCAGTACTTC.

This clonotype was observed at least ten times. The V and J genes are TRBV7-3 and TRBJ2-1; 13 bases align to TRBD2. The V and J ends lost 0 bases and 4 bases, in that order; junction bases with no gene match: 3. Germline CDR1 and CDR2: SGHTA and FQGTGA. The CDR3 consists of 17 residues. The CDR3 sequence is CASSLTPGLAGYNEQFF. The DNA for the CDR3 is TGTGCCAGCAGCTTAACTCCGGGACTAGCGGGGTACAATGAGCAGTTCTTC.

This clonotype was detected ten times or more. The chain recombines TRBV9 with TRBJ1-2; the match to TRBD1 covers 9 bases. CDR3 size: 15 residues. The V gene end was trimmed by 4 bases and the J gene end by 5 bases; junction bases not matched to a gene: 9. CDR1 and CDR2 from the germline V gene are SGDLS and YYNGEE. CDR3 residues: CASSPLPGTGYGYTF. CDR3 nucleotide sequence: TGTGCCAGCAGCCCCCTACCAGGGACAGGGTATGGCTACACCTTC.

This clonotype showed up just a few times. CDR3 region: CASSESKGDAFSYEQYF. DNA of the CDR3: TGTGCCAGCAGTGAATCTAAGGGGGACGCATTCTCCTACGAGCAGTACTTC. The rearrangement uses TRBV25-1 and TRBJ2-7; a weak D match, TRBD1 (6 bases). The CDR3 is 17 residues long. V was pared by 1 base and J by 0 bases, with 16 bases between. Germline loops: CDR1 MGHDK, CDR2 SYGVNS.

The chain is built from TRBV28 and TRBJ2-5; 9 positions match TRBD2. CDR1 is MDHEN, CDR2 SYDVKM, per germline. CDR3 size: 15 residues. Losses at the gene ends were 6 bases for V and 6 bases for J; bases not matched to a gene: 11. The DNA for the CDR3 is TGTGCCAGCAGCCGTAGCGGGGGAGCCTTGAAGACCCAGTACTTC. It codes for CASSRSGGALKTQYF.

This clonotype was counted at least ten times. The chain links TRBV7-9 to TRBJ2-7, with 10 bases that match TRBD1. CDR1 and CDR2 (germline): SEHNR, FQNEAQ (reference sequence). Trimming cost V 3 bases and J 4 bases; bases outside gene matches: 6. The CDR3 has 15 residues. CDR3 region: CASSLGTGVRYEQYF. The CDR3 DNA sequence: TGTGCCAGCAGCTTGGGGACAGGGGTAAGATACGAGCAGTACTTC.

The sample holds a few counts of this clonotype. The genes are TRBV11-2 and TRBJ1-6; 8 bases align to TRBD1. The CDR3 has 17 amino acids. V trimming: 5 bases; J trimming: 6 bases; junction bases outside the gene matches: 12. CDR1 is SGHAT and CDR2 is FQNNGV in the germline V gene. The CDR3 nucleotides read TGTGCCAGCAGCCATCAGGGGGCCACCGGTGGTAATTCACCCCTCCACTTT. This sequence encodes CASSHQGATGGNSPLHF.

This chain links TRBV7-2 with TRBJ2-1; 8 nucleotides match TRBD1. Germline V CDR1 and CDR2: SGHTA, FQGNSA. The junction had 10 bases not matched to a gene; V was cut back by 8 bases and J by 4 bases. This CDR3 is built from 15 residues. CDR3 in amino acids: CASALGTGPYNEQFF. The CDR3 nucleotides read TGTGCCAGCGCTCTAGGGACAGGCCCTTACAATGAGCAGTTCTTC.

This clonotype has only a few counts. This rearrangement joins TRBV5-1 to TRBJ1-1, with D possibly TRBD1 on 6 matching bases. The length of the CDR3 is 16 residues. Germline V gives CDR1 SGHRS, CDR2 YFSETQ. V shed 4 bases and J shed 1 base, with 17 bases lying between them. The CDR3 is CASSLGAGGKNTEAFF. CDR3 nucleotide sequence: TGCGCCAGCAGCCTGGGGGCGGGGGGAAAGAACACTGAAGCTTTCTTT.

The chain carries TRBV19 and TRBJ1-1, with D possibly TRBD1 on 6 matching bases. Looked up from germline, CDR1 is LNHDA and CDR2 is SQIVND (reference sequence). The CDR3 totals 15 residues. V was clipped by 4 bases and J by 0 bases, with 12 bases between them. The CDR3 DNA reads TGTGCCAGTAGTACTTTGGACAGAGTGAACACTGAAGCTTTCTTT. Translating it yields CASSTLDRVNTEAFF.

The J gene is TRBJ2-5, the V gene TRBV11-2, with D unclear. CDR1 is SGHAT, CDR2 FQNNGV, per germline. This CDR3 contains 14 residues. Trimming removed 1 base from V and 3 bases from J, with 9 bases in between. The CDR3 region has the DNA TGTGCCAGCAGCTTAGGGGCGCGTAAAGAGACCCAGTACTTC. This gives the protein CASSLGARKETQYF.

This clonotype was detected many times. The CDR3 DNA follows: TGCGCCAGCAGCCAAGTTCAGGGGATGAACACTGAAGCTTTCTTT. Translated: CASSQVQGMNTEAFF. The chain couples TRBV4-1 to TRBJ1-1; D might be TRBD1 (6 bases). The germline gives CDR1 MGHRA, CDR2 YSYEKL. This CDR3 comprises 15 residues. Trimming removed 1 base at V and 0 bases at J, with 9 bases between.

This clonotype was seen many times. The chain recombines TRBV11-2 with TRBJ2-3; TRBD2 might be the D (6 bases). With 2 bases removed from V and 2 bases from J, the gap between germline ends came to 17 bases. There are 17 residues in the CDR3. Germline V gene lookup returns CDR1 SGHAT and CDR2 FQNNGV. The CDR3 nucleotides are TGTGCCAGCAGCTTATCCGAAGGTAGCGGAGCCACAGATACGCAGTATTTT. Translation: CASSLSEGSGATDTQYF.

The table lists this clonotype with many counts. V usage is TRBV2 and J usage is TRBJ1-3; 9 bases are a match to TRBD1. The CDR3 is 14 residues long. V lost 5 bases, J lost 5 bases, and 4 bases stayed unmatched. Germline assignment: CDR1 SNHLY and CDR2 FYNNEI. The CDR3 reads CASSPGTGRNTIYF. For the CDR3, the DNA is TGTGCCAGCAGTCCGGGGACAGGGCGAAACACCATATATTTT. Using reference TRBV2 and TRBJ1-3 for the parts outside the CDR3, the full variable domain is EPEVTQTPSHQVTQMGQEVILRCVPISNHLYFYWYRQILGQKVEFLVSFYNNEISEKSEIFDDQFSVERPDGSNFTLKIRSTKLEDSAMYFCASSPGTGRNTIYFGEGSWLTVV.

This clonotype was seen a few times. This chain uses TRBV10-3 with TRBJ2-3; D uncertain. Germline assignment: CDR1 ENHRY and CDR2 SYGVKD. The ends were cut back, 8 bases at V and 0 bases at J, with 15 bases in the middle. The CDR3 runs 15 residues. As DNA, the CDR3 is TGTGCCATCGCTCCTTCAGGAGAAAGCACAGATACGCAGTATTTT. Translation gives CAIAPSGESTDTQYF.

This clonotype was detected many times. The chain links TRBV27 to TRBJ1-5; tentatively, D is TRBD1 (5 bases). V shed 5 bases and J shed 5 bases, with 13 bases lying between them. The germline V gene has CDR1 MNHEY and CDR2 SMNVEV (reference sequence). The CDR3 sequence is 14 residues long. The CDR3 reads CASSRDGPHQPQHF. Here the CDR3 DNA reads TGTGCCAGCAGTCGGGACGGGCCCCATCAGCCCCAGCATTTT.

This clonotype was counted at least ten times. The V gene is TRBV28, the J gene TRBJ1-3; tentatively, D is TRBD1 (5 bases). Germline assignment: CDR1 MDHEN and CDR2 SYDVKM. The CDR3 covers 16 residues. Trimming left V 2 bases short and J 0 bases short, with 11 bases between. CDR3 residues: CASSLLGGNSGNTIYF. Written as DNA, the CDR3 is TGTGCCAGCAGTTTACTGGGGGGTAACTCTGGAAACACCATATATTTT.

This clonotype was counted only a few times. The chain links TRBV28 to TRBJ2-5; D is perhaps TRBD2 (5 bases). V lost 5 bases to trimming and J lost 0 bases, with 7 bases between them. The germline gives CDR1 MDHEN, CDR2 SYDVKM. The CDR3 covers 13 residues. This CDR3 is CASSVANQETQYF. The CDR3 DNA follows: TGTGCCAGCAGTGTAGCGAACCAAGAGACCCAGTACTTC.

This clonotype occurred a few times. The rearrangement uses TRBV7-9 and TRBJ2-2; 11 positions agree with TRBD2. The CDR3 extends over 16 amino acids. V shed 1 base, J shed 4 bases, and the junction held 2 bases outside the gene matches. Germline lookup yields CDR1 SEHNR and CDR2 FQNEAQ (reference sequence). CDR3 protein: CASSLGLAGSTGELFF. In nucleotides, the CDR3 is TGTGCCAGCAGCTTAGGACTAGCGGGGAGCACCGGGGAGCTGTTTTTT.

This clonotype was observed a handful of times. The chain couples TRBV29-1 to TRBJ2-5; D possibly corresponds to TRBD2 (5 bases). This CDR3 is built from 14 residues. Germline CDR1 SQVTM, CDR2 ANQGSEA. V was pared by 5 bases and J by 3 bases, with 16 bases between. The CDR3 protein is CSVKGRTGKETQYF. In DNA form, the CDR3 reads TGCAGCGTTAAGGGTAGGACTGGAAAAGAGACCCAGTACTTC. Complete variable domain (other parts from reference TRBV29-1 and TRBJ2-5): SAVISQKPSRDICQRGTSLTIQCQVDSQVTMMFWYRQQPGQSLTLIATANQGSEATYESGFVIDKFPISRPNLTFSTLTVSNMSPEDSSIYLCSVKGRTGKETQYFGPGTRLLVL.